This T cell receptor (beta chain) emerged from a study of somatic mutations in cytotoxic T cells in rheumatoid arthritis. Sequenced by immunoSEQ multiplex PCR; TCRdb stores in-frame clones only, minus some. The profile shows some 7,000 clones, 74% of them singletons. The CDR3 extends over 15 amino acids. Germline V gene lookup returns CDR1 SGDLS and CDR2 YYNGEE. V lost 6 bases, J lost 5 bases, and 20 bases lay in between. Sequenced: CD8+ T cells sorted from blood. This clonotype was obtained from an adult with rheumatoid arthritis. This chain joins TRBV9 and TRBJ1-2; TRBD1 might be the D (5 bases). CDR3 bases: TGTGCCAGCAAAACGTCTGTAGGGGAAGGATATGGCTACACCTTC. It yields the protein CASKTSVGEGYGYTF.